This T cell receptor (beta chain) originates from a study of blood T cell repertoires in COVID-19. About the study: PBMCs, B-cell-depleted T cells, or T cells were the source of the cDNA or gDNA that made up the material.

Using immunoSEQ multiplex PCR, the repertoire was profiled, and TCRdb retains in-frame clones only, with some absent. This repertoire shows roughly 350,000 clones, 85% to 90% found once; its top ten account for 6% to 7%. Sequencing was performed on peripheral blood. The origin of this receptor is a woman aged 45-65 years with COVID-19, enrolled during active disease.

CDR3 DNA: TGCGCCAGCAGCCCAACCGACAGGGGGAACTATGGCTACACCTTC. Residues: CASSPTDRGNYGYTF. The chain uses TRBV4-1 and TRBJ1-2, with 9 bases aligning to TRBD1. J was trimmed by 2 bases and V by 4 bases; bases with no gene match: 5. Germline V gives CDR1 MGHRA, CDR2 YSYEKL. CDR3 length: 15 residues.